This TCR beta chain came from a study of Graves' ophthalmopathy and Graves' hyperthyroidism (dated by TCRdb to 2017 to 2018). A note on the overall study: Peripheral blood was collected at initial diagnosis, prior to any treatment. The study used signatures of the TCR beta repertoire to tell Graves' ophthalmopathy apart from Graves' hyperthyroidism and to predict which patients would progress to ophthalmopathy. In total, 135 blood samples were TCR-sequenced: approximately 42 ophthalmopathy, some 75 hyperthyroidism and about 17 hyperthyroidism-to-ophthalmopathy patients. To explore V-J signatures that separate ophthalmopathy from hyperthyroidism, a discovery set of about 98 patients was enrolled, consisting of 40 to 45 with ophthalmopathy and about 60 with stable hyperthyroidism. An independent validation cohort was composed of roughly 18 hyperthyroidism patients and around 16 patients who later progressed from hyperthyroidism to ophthalmopathy. In five or six hyperthyroidism patients, the T-cell repertoire of thyroid tissue was compared with the T-cell repertoire of blood. Once sampling was done, hyperthyroidism patients were given methimazole at a starting dose of 30 mg daily, while ophthalmopathy patients were given high-dose intravenous methylprednisolone. The approximately 90 discovery patients were divided at random into training and test sets in a 7:3 ratio.

Comments on this clonotype: Its cognate antigen has yet to be identified. The record has no base qualities; no much larger clone is one base away.

For repertoire sequencing, the TCR beta CDR3 regions were amplified from RNA transcripts. The first round of RT-PCR was done with HTBI primers and the Qiagen OneStep RT-PCR kit, and was followed by a second round of multiplex PCR, then size selection and purification. Libraries were sequenced paired-end with 100 bp reads on an Illumina HiSeq2000. In the original analysis: SOAPnuke was used to process the reads, throwing out any read that had adapters, had uncalled bases, had a mean Phred below 15, or lacked an exact constant-primer or identifier match. COPE v1.2.5 was used to merge high-quality paired reads. Each unique nucleotide sequence was defined as a clonotype, and clonotypes were aligned to IMGT TRB V, D and J references with MiTCR v1.1. The analysis was limited to V-J combinations with a frequency above 0.0001, which together covered 99.2% of the repertoires. A TCR clonal expansion and chaos score per V-J combination was defined as the ratio of F50 clonal expansion to chaos observed in the TCRdist matrix. Welch's t-statistics and random forest were used to reduce the features to some 13 V-J combinations, which were then used as input to a naive Bayes classifier. The similarity between thyroid and blood repertoires was quantified using the Morisita-Horn index. TCRdb ran its own pipeline on the public reads, namely fastp trimming at Q25 and MiXCR clone calling, and kept in-frame beta chains. For every CDR3 protein sequence, its rows merge into one entry that carries the most common genes and DNA. The V and J calls shown here were made by TCRdb, not taken from the authors' results. Present in this sample are just over 600,000 distinct CDR3 sequences, about 20% of which were seen just once. The ten largest clones represent more than 5.5% of the sample.

Stable hyperthyroidism was defined as no progression to ophthalmopathy within 18 months of follow-up. Patients with hyperthyroidism were aged 18 to 65 years, had been newly diagnosed, and had a disease duration of less than 2 months. Anyone with other autoimmune diseases, uncontrolled infections, pregnancy or lactation was excluded from the study. Clinical symptoms, serum thyroxine, TRAb, thyroid ultrasound and orbital computed tomography formed the basis of the diagnosis. Using Ficoll-Paque density gradient centrifugation, PBMCs were isolated from 9.5 to 10 ml of fresh peripheral blood. Total RNA was extracted using Trizol reagent, and RNA quality was checked on an Agilent 2100 Bioanalyzer. Findings and caveats that apply to the study as a whole: Most expanded thyroid clonotypes with frequency above 0.001 were also detected in blood, suggesting blood repertoires may reflect the thyroid immune response. Sample size was not statistically predetermined, and group allocation was not concealed from the investigators. Ophthalmopathy was separated from stable hyperthyroidism by the 13-signature model with roughly 87% sensitivity and approximately 84% specificity in cross-validation and with 80%/75% in the test set. In validation, the model predicted ophthalmopathy progression with 70.59% sensitivity and 72.22% specificity; some 13 predicted patients were CT-confirmed with GO in a median of about 6.2 months.

Trimming removed 2 bases from V and 5 bases from J; the gene matches leave 12 bases unexplained. Taken from the germline V gene, the CDR1 and CDR2 loops are WSHSY and SAAADI. Measured from the cysteine to the phenylalanine, the CDR3 is 17 residues long. Only the CDR3 DNA is retained, 51 bases long and in frame from the first base. This TCR derives from a woman aged 18-35 years with stable Graves' hyperthyroidism. Some clones in this sample may be carry-over from other donors' samples. Donor details come from another sample of the same person, matched by shared clones. The V and J segments used are TRBV10-2 and TRBJ1-2; a stretch of 9 junction bases matches TRBD1. Sequenced material: peripheral blood. The CDR3 loop reads CASSEALTGTGRYGYTF. The DNA reads TGCGCCAGCAGTGAGGCCCTCACCGGGACAGGGCGTTATGGCTACACCTTC.